This T cell receptor (beta chain) was captured in a study of blood T cell repertoires in COVID-19. Whole-study context: Samples taken during acute and convalescent COVID-19 were collected in the United States, Italy and Spain. T cells, B-cell-depleted T cells, or PBMCs supplied cDNA or gDNA.

This CDR3 has 16 residues. Germline CDR1 LNHDA, CDR2 SQIVND (reference sequence). Germline trimming cut 5 bases from V and 0 bases from J; bases unmatched to any gene: 3. Seattle patients were enrolled during active infection and followed longitudinally. The protocol was immunoSEQ multiplex PCR, while the TCRdb copy is restricted to in-frame clones and leaves out a portion. This table holds about 120,000 clones, around 80% found once. The sequence derives from a man aged 25 to 40 with COVID-19, enrolled during active disease. The sequencing input was peripheral blood. The rearrangement uses TRBV19 and TRBJ2-6, with TRBD2 identical over 8 bases. The CDR3 is CASSPRGGSGANVLTF. The DNA for the CDR3 is TGTGCCAGTAGTCCTCGGGGGGGCTCTGGGGCCAACGTCCTGACTTTC.